The 24 T cell receptor beta chains below were found in one sample sequenced in a study of blood T cell repertoires in COVID-19. Some clones are missing from TCRdb's copy, which holds only in-frame ones; the method was immunoSEQ multiplex PCR. Among about 51,000 clones listed, more than 85% were seen once. Specimen: peripheral blood. The receptor set was obtained from a man aged 50 or older with acute or convalescent COVID-19.

The gene calls are TRBV3-1 (or the pseudogene TRBV3-2) and TRBJ2-3, with TRBD2 matching 8 bases. In germline, CDR1 is LGHDT, CDR2 YNNKEL (reference sequence). V gave up 0 bases and J gave up 0 bases; unmatched junction bases: 2. The CDR3 length is 16 residues. The CDR3 nucleotides are TGTGCCAGCAGCCAAGATAGCGGGGCAAGCACAGATACGCAGTATTTT. Encoded protein: CASSQDSGASTDTQYF.

This chain joins TRBV13 and TRBJ1-2, with 12 bases fitting TRBD1. Per germline, CDR1 PRHDT and CDR2 FYEKMQ (reference sequence). The CDR3 covers 17 residues. The ends lost 6 bases at V and 4 bases at J; junction bases unmatched: 12. The CDR3 DNA sequence: TGTGCCAGCAGACGCGGGACAGGGGGCTCAGACGTCTATGGCTACACCTTC. It yields the protein CASRRGTGGSDVYGYTF.

The chain carries TRBV9 and TRBJ2-7; 9 positions match TRBD2. The V and J ends lost 3 bases and 0 bases, in that order; junction bases with no gene match: 7. The CDR3 covers 16 residues. Germline lookup yields CDR1 SGDLS and CDR2 YYNGEE. The CDR3 DNA follows: TGTGCCAGCAGCGAGGGGCCTAGCGGGGTCTCCTACGAGCAGTACTTC. Encoded protein: CASSEGPSGVSYEQYF.

The chain is built from TRBV24-1 and TRBJ2-3; TRBD2 might be the D (6 bases). V lost 4 bases, J lost 4 bases, and 17 bases lay in between. CDR3 size: 16 residues. Germline values: CDR1 KGHDR, CDR2 SFDVKD. The CDR3 loop is CATSDSAGGAADTQYF. CDR3 DNA: TGTGCCACCAGTGACTCGGCCGGGGGAGCAGCAGATACGCAGTATTTT.

This rearrangement joins TRBV4-1 to TRBJ2-2, with unresolved D. The CDR3 has 15 residues. CDR1 and CDR2 from the germline V gene are MGHRA and YSYEKL. V was trimmed by 2 bases and J by 0 bases, leaving 7 bases between them. The CDR3 sequence is CASSQSISNTGELFF. The CDR3 nucleotides are TGCGCCAGCAGCCAAAGCATATCGAACACCGGGGAGCTGTTTTTT.

The V and J genes are TRBV19 and TRBJ1-1, with 9 bases fitting TRBD1. This CDR3 spans 16 amino acids. The V segment lost 5 bases and the J segment 5 bases; nucleotides outside the gene matches: 12. CDR1 and CDR2 from the germline V gene are LNHDA and SQIVND (reference sequence). In nucleotides, the CDR3 is TGTGCCAGTAGTTGGGGACAGGGAGGACGGGAGACTGAAGCTTTCTTT. Residues: CASSWGQGGRETEAFF.

The chain uses TRBV5-1 and TRBJ2-2; TRBD1 might be the D (5 bases). The CDR3 spans 13 residues. Germline V gives CDR1 SGHRS, CDR2 YFSETQ. The ends were cut back, 3 bases at V and 7 bases at J, with 10 bases in the middle. CDR3 nucleotide sequence: TGCGCCAGCAGCTCACAGGACCGCGGGGAGCTGTTTTTT. Translating gives CASSSQDRGELFF.

The chain has TRBV6-5 and TRBJ1-2; 7 bases match TRBD1. Per the germline V gene, CDR1 is MNHEY and CDR2 is SVGAGI. The CDR3 sequence is 15 residues long. The J segment lost 6 bases and the V segment lost 4 bases, leaving 11 bases of the junction unmatched. CDR3 DNA sequence: TGTGCCAGCAGTTCTAATAGCAGGGGGAGCAATGGCTACACCTTC. Its translation: CASSSNSRGSNGYTF.

This rearrangement joins TRBV5-4 to TRBJ1-2; weak D call: TRBD1 (5 bases). The germline CDR1 and CDR2 sequences are SGHNT and YYREEE (reference sequence). CDR3 length: 14 residues. V lost 3 bases, J lost 4 bases, and 13 bases lay in between. CDR3 loop: CASSSPRQGYGYTF. The DNA of the CDR3 is TGTGCCAGCAGCTCACCGCGGCAGGGCTATGGCTACACCTTC.

The rearrangement joins TRBV6-5 to TRBJ2-3, with D possibly matching TRBD1 (6 bases). The germline V and J ends were trimmed by 5 bases and 5 bases, with 14 bases remaining between them. The germline V gene has CDR1 MNHEY and CDR2 SVGAGI. There are 14 residues in the CDR3. The CDR3 region has the DNA TGTGCCAGCAGTCGAGACGTAGGGGGAGATACGCAGTATTTT. As protein: CASSRDVGGDTQYF.

The chain recombines TRBV18 with TRBJ2-7, with TRBD1 matching 7 bases. Germline trimming cut 2 bases from V and 3 bases from J; bases unmatched to any gene: 4. The length of the CDR3 is 14 residues. Per the germline V gene, CDR1 is KGHSH and CDR2 is LQKENI. This CDR3 reads CASSPSRDSYEQYF. CDR3 nucleotide sequence: TGTGCCAGCTCACCATCCCGGGACAGCTACGAGCAGTACTTC.

The chain is built from TRBV3-1 (or the pseudogene TRBV3-2) and TRBJ1-2; D remains unclear. The CDR3 is made up of 14 amino acids. V lost 0 bases and J 4 bases, leaving 9 bases between the germline ends. Per germline, CDR1 LGHDT and CDR2 YNNKEL (reference sequence). CDR3 coding DNA: TGTGCCAGCAGCCAAGATGAACAGACCTATGGCTACACCTTC. It encodes CASSQDEQTYGYTF.

This chain connects TRBV23-1 to TRBJ1-1; possibly TRBD1 for D (5 bases). TRBV23-1 is filed as an ORF, its function uncertain. The CDR3 is 16 amino acids. The V gene lost 2 bases and the J gene lost 1 base, with 14 bases spanning the gap. Here the CDR3 reads CASSQLTDRPNTEAFF. The CDR3 nucleotides are TGCGCCAGCAGTCAACTTACTGACAGACCGAACACTGAAGCTTTCTTT.

The chain has TRBV18 and TRBJ2-7, with TRBD1 matching over 10 bases. This CDR3 contains 15 residues. With V trimmed by 2 bases and J by 5 bases, 6 bases remained unmatched. CDR1 and CDR2 (germline): KGHSH, LQKENI. The CDR3 is CASSPRGQGSHEQYF. The CDR3, as DNA: TGTGCCAGCTCACCAAGGGGACAGGGGTCCCACGAGCAGTACTTC.

The genes are TRBV2 and TRBJ1-1; TRBD1 aligns across 8 bases. CDR1 is SNHLY, CDR2 FYNNEI, per germline. CDR3 length equals 13 residues. Trimming took 4 bases from V and 4 from J; bases not matched to a gene: 2. Here the CDR3 reads CASSAGGVTEAFF. The DNA for the CDR3 is TGTGCCAGCAGTGCAGGGGGCGTCACTGAAGCTTTCTTT.

In its sample, this clone was seen once. CDR3 loop: CASRTGGTNTGELFF. DNA for the CDR3: TGTGCCAGCAGGACAGGGGGAACGAACACCGGGGAGCTGTTTTTT. The chain is built from TRBV14 and TRBJ2-2, with 9 nucleotides matching TRBD1. V trimming: 6 bases; J trimming: 0 bases; junction bases outside the gene matches: 2. The length of the CDR3 is 15 residues. Germline CDR1 SGHDN, CDR2 FVKESK.

This chain links TRBV3-1 (or the pseudogene TRBV3-2) with TRBJ1-3; D is unclear. V was pared by 3 bases and J by 1 base, with 16 bases between. Germline CDR1 LGHDT, CDR2 YNNKEL (reference sequence). CDR3 length equals 17 residues. CDR3 DNA: TGTGCCAGCAGCCAGATCTCAGGCTATGCGTCTGGAAACACCATATATTTT. Amino acid sequence: CASSQISGYASGNTIYF.

CDR3 protein: CASSQDQGYSGANVLTF. CDR3 coding DNA: TGTGCCAGCAGCCAAGACCAGGGGTACTCTGGGGCCAACGTCCTGACTTTC. The chain uses TRBV3-1 (or the pseudogene TRBV3-2) and TRBJ2-6; D may be TRBD1 (6 bases). The V gene's germline CDR1 is LGHDT and CDR2 YNNKEL (reference sequence). The CDR3 sequence is 17 residues long. The ends were cut back, 0 bases at V and 0 bases at J, with 9 bases in the middle.

J is TRBJ2-3 and V is TRBV5-5; no clear D gene. Germline CDR1 reads SGHKS; CDR2 reads YYEKEE (reference sequence). Trimming removed 0 bases at V and 6 bases at J, with 11 bases between. The CDR3 spans 14 residues. CDR3 nucleotide sequence: TGTGCCAGCAGCTTGGCTCAGTTCAAGGATACGCAGTATTTT. It is translated as CASSLAQFKDTQYF.

The rearrangement uses TRBV5-5 and TRBJ2-1, with D tentatively TRBD1 (7 bases). The germline V gene encodes CDR1 SGHKS and CDR2 YYEKEE (reference sequence). CDR3 length equals 18 residues. Deletions cut 4 bases from V and 3 bases from J, with 23 bases between. CDR3 sequence reads: CASSLSYQGEVIYNEQFF. CDR3 in DNA: TGTGCCAGCAGCCTAAGCTACCAGGGGGAGGTTATCTACAATGAGCAGTTCTTC.

The rearrangement links TRBV2 to TRBJ2-3; weak D call: TRBD2 (6 bases). The V end was cut by 4 bases, the J end by 1 base, with 9 bases between. The germline CDR1 and CDR2 sequences are SNHLY and FYNNEI. The CDR3 is 14 amino acids. Here the CDR3 reads CASSGEDRTDTQYF. The CDR3 DNA follows: TGTGCCAGCAGTGGGGAGGACCGCACAGATACGCAGTATTTT.

V and J are TRBV6-5 and TRBJ2-7; TRBD1 agrees at 11 bases. Germline values: CDR1 MNHEY, CDR2 SVGAGI. The CDR3 contains 15 residues. Trimming took 2 bases from V and 4 from J; bases not matched to a gene: 4. CDR3 sequence (DNA): TGTGCCAGCAGTTACACCGGGACAGGGGGTTACGAGCAGTACTTC. It encodes CASSYTGTGGYEQYF.

The V call is TRBV6-5, the J call TRBJ1-1; a possible D gene is TRBD1 (5 bases). The germline CDR1 and CDR2 sequences are MNHEY and SVGAGI. V shed 7 bases and J shed 1 base, with 13 bases lying between them. CDR3 size: 14 residues. The CDR3 loop is CASIRGGRNTEAFF. In nucleotides, the CDR3 is TGTGCCAGCATCCGGGGGGGAAGGAACACTGAAGCTTTCTTT.

The CDR3 DNA reads as TGTGCCAGCAGCCAACGACGACTAGCGGATGAGCAGTTCTTC. Translated: CASSQRRLADEQFF. The gene calls are TRBV4-2 and TRBJ2-1; 9 bases fit TRBD2. Germline-derived CDR1 and CDR2 are LGHNA and YNFKEQ. Losses at the gene ends were 2 bases for V and 8 bases for J; bases not matched to a gene: 4. The CDR3 consists of 14 residues.